This TCR beta chain was profiled in a study of control samples from healthy donors and cancer patients. CDR3 length: 13 amino acids. Germline CDR1 reads SGHDT; CDR2 reads YYEEEE. The V end lost 3 bases, the J end lost 4 bases, and 10 bases lay between the germline ends. Assay: immunoSEQ multiplex PCR; the TCRdb copy retains only in-frame clones and omits some. The table has some 120,000 clones, approximately 89% seen once; the top ten hold roughly 8.8%. This receptor was identified in a man between 18 and 29 years old in good health. Sequenced sample: blood. The chain recombines TRBV5-6 with TRBJ1-2; D remains unclear. This CDR3 is CASSSTGSYGYTF. The CDR3 DNA is TGTGCCAGCAGCTCCACCGGCAGCTATGGCTACACCTTC.